Presented here are 20 T cell receptor beta chains from one specimen sequenced in a study of blood T cell repertoires in COVID-19. Repertoires were generated with immunoSEQ multiplex PCR, while TCRdb's copy carries only in-frame clones and drops some. The sample carries roughly 250,000 clones, approximately 80% recorded once. The sample consisted of peripheral blood. These receptors all come from a woman in her fifties or sixties with acute or convalescent COVID-19.

The chain links TRBV5-8 to TRBJ2-5; maybe TRBD1 (6 bases). The V gene lost 4 bases and the J gene lost 1 base, with 14 bases spanning the gap. Germline CDR1 SGHTS, CDR2 YDEGEE. CDR3 length: 15 residues. The chain's CDR3 is CASSVGQLTQETQYF. CDR3 sequence (DNA): TGTGCCAGCAGCGTTGGACAGCTAACCCAAGAGACCCAGTACTTC.

The V call is TRBV15, the J call TRBJ1-1; perhaps TRBD1 as D (5 bases). The length of the CDR3 is 15 residues. CDR1 and CDR2 from the germline V gene are LNHNV and YYDKDF (reference sequence). Trimming took 5 bases from V and 1 from J, leaving 14 bases between them. The CDR3 region has the DNA TGTGCCACCAGCCCGCAGGGTGGAGAGAACACTGAAGCTTTCTTT. It codes for CATSPQGGENTEAFF.

The V and J genes are TRBV19 and TRBJ1-1; D ambiguous. CDR1 is LNHDA and CDR2 is SQIVND in the germline V gene (reference sequence). The ends were cut back, 1 base at V and 1 base at J, with 13 bases in the middle. This CDR3 is built from 16 residues. The CDR3 nucleotides read TGTGCCAGTAGTATAGCATTCGGGGTCTCGAACACTGAAGCTTTCTTT. This sequence encodes CASSIAFGVSNTEAFF.

The V and J genes are TRBV21-1 and TRBJ1-6. TRBV21-1 is a recognized pseudogene. CDR3 size: 13 residues. CDR3 DNA: TGTGCCAGCAGCAAGGCGGAGAATTCACCCCTCCACTTT. Its translation: CASSKAENSPLHF.

This chain connects TRBV10-2 to TRBJ2-7, with TRBD1 matching over 7 bases. The CDR3 sequence is 13 residues long. CDR1 and CDR2 from the germline V gene are WSHSY and SAAADI. J lost 4 bases, V lost 3 bases, and 3 bases had no gene match. The CDR3 loop is CASSDRGKYEQYF. In DNA form, the CDR3 reads TGCGCCAGCAGTGACAGGGGGAAGTACGAGCAGTACTTC.

The chain joins TRBV28 to TRBJ1-2; 8 positions agree with TRBD1. V gave up 9 bases and J gave up 4 bases; unmatched junction bases: 4. The V gene's germline CDR1 is MDHEN and CDR2 SYDVKM. This CDR3 has 12 residues. CDR3 nucleotides: TGTGCCAGGGACAGGGAAGGCTATGGCTACACCTTC. Its translation: CARDREGYGYTF.

This chain joins TRBV10-3 and TRBJ2-7; 9 bases align to TRBD2. CDR1 and CDR2 (germline): ENHRY, SYGVKD. The CDR3 runs 15 residues. Trimming cost V 3 bases and J 2 bases; bases outside gene matches: 5. The CDR3 sequence: CAISDPPSGAYEQYF. CDR3 DNA sequence: TGTGCCATCAGTGATCCTCCTAGCGGGGCCTACGAGCAGTACTTC.

The gene calls are TRBV7-9 and TRBJ2-7; D uncertain. Germline loops: CDR1 SEHNR, CDR2 FQNEAQ (reference sequence). CDR3 length: 14 amino acids. V dropped 2 bases and J dropped 1 base, with 9 bases sitting between them. The CDR3 reads CASSLLTESYEQYF. CDR3 sequence (DNA): TGTGCCAGCAGCTTACTTACAGAATCCTACGAGCAGTACTTC.

The chain uses TRBV4-3 and TRBJ1-2, with TRBD1 identical over 7 bases. The CDR3 totals 15 residues. V lost 0 bases and J lost 4; bases outside the gene matches: 5. Germline V gene data show CDR1 as LGHNA and CDR2 as YSLEER. CDR3 sequence: CASSQESGTVYGYTF. In DNA form, the CDR3 reads TGCGCCAGCAGCCAAGAATCCGGGACAGTCTATGGCTACACCTTC.

In this sample, this clone turned up a few times. The chain employs TRBV6-5 and TRBJ1-2; 7 bases match TRBD1. The V and J ends lost 4 bases and 6 bases, in that order; junction bases with no gene match: 11. The CDR3 contains 15 residues. CDR1 and CDR2 from the germline V gene are MNHEY and SVGAGI. The CDR3 nucleotides are TGTGCCAGCAGTTCTACCCGGACAGGAGAAAATGGCTACACCTTC. Its translation: CASSSTRTGENGYTF.

The chain has TRBV19 and TRBJ2-1; 9 bases fit TRBD1. Trimming at V came to 5 bases and at J to 14 bases, leaving 7 bases not matched to a gene. There are 12 residues in the CDR3. The germline CDR1 and CDR2 sequences are LNHDA and SQIVND (reference sequence). Here the CDR3 DNA reads TGTGCCAGTAGTGGGCGGACAGGGGTGAAGTTCTTC. Translation: CASSGRTGVKFF.

This sequence joins TRBV2 and TRBJ1-1; 10 bases match TRBD1. V was clipped by 7 bases and J by 4 bases; unmatched bases: 6. CDR3 size: 14 residues. Germline V gene sequence: CDR1 SNHLY, CDR2 FYNNEI. The CDR3 region is CASIHRDRGTEAFF. For the CDR3, the DNA is TGTGCCAGCATTCACCGGGACAGGGGCACTGAAGCTTTCTTT.

V and J are TRBV5-1 and TRBJ2-2; TRBD2 agrees at 9 bases. CDR1 is SGHRS, CDR2 YFSETQ, per germline. The CDR3 totals 17 residues. Unmatched junction bases numbered 3, after V lost 0 bases and J lost 0 bases. CDR3 sequence (DNA): TGCGCCAGCAGCTTGGTGCTAGCGGGGTCGAACACCGGGGAGCTGTTTTTT. It yields the protein CASSLVLAGSNTGELFF.

This chain uses TRBV18 with TRBJ1-5, with D tentatively TRBD1 (6 bases). CDR3 length: 14 residues. Trimming shortened V by 1 base and J by 5 bases, and 9 bases separated the two germline ends. The germline V gene encodes CDR1 KGHSH and CDR2 LQKENI. In DNA form, the CDR3 reads TGTGCCAGCTCACCACAGGCAGGGGATCAGCCCCAGCATTTT. Protein: CASSPQAGDQPQHF.

The chain combines TRBV6-1 with TRBJ1-1; tentatively, D is TRBD1 (5 bases). There are 15 residues in the CDR3. Deletions cut 2 bases from V and 0 bases from J, with 10 bases between. CDR1 is MNHNS and CDR2 is SASEGT in the germline V gene. CDR3 DNA: TGTGCCAGCAGTGAAAGGCGGGGACTGAACACTGAAGCTTTCTTT. Protein: CASSERRGLNTEAFF.

The table lists this clone with a few counts. The chain links TRBV19 to TRBJ2-3, with D perhaps TRBD1 (5 bases). Germline loops: CDR1 LNHDA, CDR2 SQIVND (reference sequence). V was clipped by 6 bases and J by 4 bases, with 11 bases between them. The length of the CDR3 is 13 residues. CDR3 sequence: CASSSRVADTQYF. The CDR3 DNA is TGTGCCAGTAGCTCCAGGGTGGCAGATACGCAGTATTTT.

The chain has TRBV6-6 and TRBJ2-2; D is possibly TRBD2 (6 bases). The germline V gene encodes CDR1 MNHNY and CDR2 SVGAGI (reference sequence). CDR3 length: 13 amino acids. Trimming stripped 6 bases from V and 6 bases from J, with 11 bases between. The CDR3 sequence is CASSRDFAGELFF. The DNA of the CDR3 is TGTGCCAGCAGCCGGGACTTCGCCGGGGAGCTGTTTTTT.

The chain uses TRBV11-2 and TRBJ2-7; TRBD2 matches at 7 bases. CDR1 is SGHAT, CDR2 FQNNGV, per germline. The CDR3 length is 14 residues. V was pared by 2 bases and J by 2 bases, with 3 bases of the junction left unmatched. The CDR3 loop reads CASSLRREAYEQYF. CDR3 nucleotides: TGTGCCAGCAGCTTACGACGGGAGGCCTACGAGCAGTACTTC. The complete variable domain, with remaining parts taken from reference TRBV11-2 and TRBJ2-7, reads EAGVAQSPRYKIIEKRQSVAFWCNPISGHATLYWYQQILGQGPKLLIQFQNNGVVDDSQLPKDRFSAERLKGVDSTLKIQPAKLEDSAVYLCASSLRREAYEQYFGPGTRLTVT.

The genes are TRBV21-1 and TRBJ2-1; TRBD2 was called by the table and not checked on the DNA. TRBV21-1 is listed as a pseudogene. CDR3 length: 19 amino acids. The CDR3 protein is CASSKDGRGAGGPTNRQFF. In nucleotides, the CDR3 is TGTGCCAGCAGCAAAGACGGCCGGGGGGCGGGAGGGCCTACCAATAGGCAGTTCTTC.

The gene calls are TRBV3-1 (or the pseudogene TRBV3-2) and TRBJ1-4; 9 positions match TRBD1. The CDR3 is made up of 15 amino acids. J gave up 10 bases and V 3 bases, and 9 bases lay outside the gene matches. CDR1 and CDR2 from the germline V gene are LGHDT and YNNKEL (reference sequence). The CDR3 DNA reads TGTGCCAGCAGCCAGAGGACAGGGGATTCAGGAAAACTGTTTTTT. Amino acid sequence: CASSQRTGDSGKLFF.